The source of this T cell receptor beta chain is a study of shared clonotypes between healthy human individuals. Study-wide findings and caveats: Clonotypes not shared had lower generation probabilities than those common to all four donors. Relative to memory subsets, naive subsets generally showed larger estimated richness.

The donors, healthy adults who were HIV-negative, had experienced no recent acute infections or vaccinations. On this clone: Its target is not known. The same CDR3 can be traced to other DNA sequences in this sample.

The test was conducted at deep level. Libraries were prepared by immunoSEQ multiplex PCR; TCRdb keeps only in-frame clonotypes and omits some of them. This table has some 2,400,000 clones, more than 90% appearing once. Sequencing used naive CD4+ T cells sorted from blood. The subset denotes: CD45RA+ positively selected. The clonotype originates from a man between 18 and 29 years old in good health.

CDR3 coding DNA: TGTGCCAGCTCACCTTCACAGGGAACTGAAGCTTTCTTT. It encodes CASSPSQGTEAFF. This chain links TRBV18 with TRBJ1-1; D might be TRBD1 (6 bases). Germline CDR1 is KGHSH and CDR2 is LQKENI. The V end lost 3 bases, the J end lost 5 bases, and 10 bases lay between the germline ends. This CDR3 comprises 13 residues.